Following are 21 T cell receptor beta chains from one sample sequenced in a study of cytomegalovirus exposure and HLA in healthy donors (dated by TCRdb to about 2017). Libraries were built with the immunoSEQ multiplex PCR assay. The multiplex PCR relied on a mix of 60 forward primers for TCR Vbeta segments and 13 reverse primers for TCR Jbeta segments. TCRdb's version of the immuneACCESS table is confined to in-frame rearrangements and falls short of the full clone set. An unresolved V gene accounts for under half of the shortfall where checked; the remainder is of unknown origin. The sample table contains 200,000 to 300,000 clones; only one count was recorded for around four fifths of them. 1.5% to 2.5% of the sample is held by the ten biggest clonotypes. The sequenced material came from PBMCs. The receptors were sampled from a woman between 40 and 50 years old in good health and CMV-seropositive.

Turning to this clone: The junction differs from germline at one of its ends, possibly a read error. The rearrangement links TRBV30 to TRBJ2-4, with TRBD1 matching 7 bases. This CDR3 region has 14 residues. Germline V gene sequence: CDR1 GTSNPN, CDR2 SVGIG (reference sequence). The CDR3 DNA reads as TGTGCCTGGAGTTCGACAGGGTGGCAAAACAGTCAGTACTTC. As protein: CAWSSTGWQNSQYF.

The chain couples TRBV30 to TRBJ1-1, with no clear D. The CDR3 contains 16 residues. CDR1 is GTSNPN, CDR2 SVGIG, per germline (reference sequence). V was shortened by 0 bases and J by 4 bases, with 18 bases between the two germline ends. CDR3 protein: CAWSVLAARGTTEAFF. The CDR3 DNA sequence: TGTGCCTGGAGTGTACTTGCAGCACGGGGTACCACTGAAGCTTTCTTT.

The CDR3 DNA follows: TGTGCCACCAGCGGTAATCGGGAGGGCGAGCAGTACTTC. It specifies CATSGNREGEQYF. The genes are TRBV15 and TRBJ2-7; TRBD2 matches at 8 bases. The CDR3 contains 13 residues. The germline CDR1 and CDR2 sequences are LNHNV and YYDKDF (reference sequence). Trimming took 5 bases from V and 6 from J; bases not matched to a gene: 6.

This clone was picked up one time. This sequence joins TRBV19 and TRBJ1-2; D remains unclear. Germline V gives CDR1 LNHDA, CDR2 SQIVND (reference sequence). The CDR3 length is 13 residues. V lost 5 bases to trimming and J lost 4 bases, with 11 bases between them. CDR3 nucleotides: TGTGCCAGTAGTGACACACTCCCCTATGGCTACACCTTC. This sequence encodes CASSDTLPYGYTF.

The chain combines TRBV11-3 with TRBJ2-3, with 10 nucleotides matching TRBD2. This CDR3 is 16 amino acids long. Germline CDR1 reads SGHNT; CDR2 reads YENEEA. Trimming took 3 bases from V and 2 from J; bases not matched to a gene: 5. In DNA, the CDR3 is TGTGCCAGCAGCTTTGGGACTAGCGCCAACACAGATACGCAGTATTTT. Protein: CASSFGTSANTDTQYF.

This sequence joins TRBV7-9 and TRBJ2-3; D ambiguous. CDR3 length: 13 residues. The V gene's germline CDR1 is SEHNR and CDR2 FQNEAQ (reference sequence). V lost 3 bases and J lost 5, with 9 bases in between. Written as DNA, the CDR3 is TGTGCCAGCAGCTTCTCCCGAGAAGATACGCAGTATTTT. Its translation: CASSFSREDTQYF.

CDR3 nucleotides: TGTGCCAGCAGCGTTCGAGAGAACACTGAAGCTTTCTTT. Amino acids: CASSVRENTEAFF. This chain uses TRBV11-3 with TRBJ1-1; D is ambiguous. V dropped 5 bases and J dropped 1 base, with 8 bases sitting between them. The germline gives CDR1 SGHNT, CDR2 YENEEA. The CDR3 length is 13 residues.

DNA of the CDR3: TGTGCCAGCTCACCAGGGAGTAGAGCCTACAATGAGCAGTTCTTC. This translates into CASSPGSRAYNEQFF. The chain carries TRBV18 and TRBJ2-1, with D perhaps matching TRBD2 (5 bases). The CDR3 spans 15 residues. Germline assignment: CDR1 KGHSH and CDR2 LQKENI. Trimming removed 2 bases from V and 2 bases from J, with 10 bases in between.

The gene calls are TRBV9 and TRBJ2-6; D unresolved. Between the trimmed V and J ends, which lost 1 base and 4 bases, there was a span of 9 bases. The CDR3 is made up of 15 amino acids. The V gene's germline CDR1 is SGDLS and CDR2 YYNGEE. The CDR3 nucleotides read TGTGCCAGCAGCGTACAGGTTCCCGGGGCCAACGTCCTGACTTTC. This encodes CASSVQVPGANVLTF. Drawing the rest from reference TRBV9 and TRBJ2-6, the complete variable domain is DSGVTQTPKHLITATGQRVTLRCSPRSGDLSVYWYQQSLDQGLQFLIQYYNGEERAKGNILERFSAQQFPDLHSELNLSSLELGDSALYFCASSVQVPGANVLTFGAGSRLTVL.

This clone was counted once. The J gene is TRBJ2-1, the V gene TRBV29-1; D possibly corresponds to TRBD1 (7 bases). Trimming took 3 bases from V and 9 from J, leaving 15 bases between them. The CDR3 covers 13 residues. Germline assignment: CDR1 SQVTM and CDR2 ANQGSEA. CDR3 bases: TGCAGCGTTGAGACAGGGAGGTACGGTGAGCAGTTCTTC. The encoded protein is CSVETGRYGEQFF.

The chain is built from TRBV4-2 and TRBJ2-5; TRBD2 agrees at 12 bases. The V segment lost 0 bases and the J segment 5 bases; nucleotides outside the gene matches: 16. CDR3 length equals 20 residues. Germline V gene lookup returns CDR1 LGHNA and CDR2 YNFKEQ. In nucleotides, the CDR3 is TGTGCCAGCAGCCAAGATCTCCTAGCGGGAGGGCCCGGGGGTACGGAGACCCAGTACTTC. It yields the protein CASSQDLLAGGPGGTETQYF.

The J gene is TRBJ1-4, the V gene TRBV11-2; 9 bases fit TRBD1. V lost 1 base, J lost 5 bases, and 8 bases stayed unmatched. The CDR3 loop spans 17 amino acids. Germline values: CDR1 SGHAT, CDR2 FQNNGV. The CDR3 spells CASSLVSQGARNEKLFF. CDR3 DNA sequence: TGTGCCAGCAGCTTAGTGTCACAGGGGGCGAGAAATGAAAAACTGTTTTTT.

This chain joins TRBV6-1 and TRBJ2-3; 10 positions match TRBD2. J gave up 3 bases and V 0 bases, and 9 bases lay outside the gene matches. The CDR3 runs 18 residues. The germline V gene encodes CDR1 MNHNS and CDR2 SASEGT. The CDR3 loop reads CASSEAPSGRALTDTQYF. CDR3 bases: TGTGCCAGCAGTGAAGCGCCAAGCGGGAGGGCCTTGACAGATACGCAGTATTTT.

The V gene is TRBV7-8, the J gene TRBJ2-7; possible D gene TRBD2, 6 bases. This CDR3 spans 14 amino acids. From germline, CDR1 is SGHVS and CDR2 FQNEAQ. The ends were cut back, 2 bases at V and 0 bases at J, with 8 bases in the middle. CDR3: CASSLRGISYEQYF. CDR3 in DNA: TGTGCCAGCAGCTTACGCGGGATCTCCTACGAGCAGTACTTC. Based on the CDR3 plus reference TRBV7-8 and TRBJ2-7, the full variable domain is GAGVSQSPRYKVAKRGQDVALRCDPISGHVSLFWYQQALGQGPEFLTYFQNEAQLDKSGLPSDRFFAERPEGSVSTLKIQRTQQEDSAVYLCASSLRGISYEQYFGPGTRLTVT.

V gene TRBV29-1 combines with J gene TRBJ1-1, with D unresolved. This CDR3 has 11 residues. Germline CDR1 is SQVTM and CDR2 is ANQGSEA. The germline V and J ends were trimmed by 6 bases and 4 bases, with 9 bases remaining between them. The CDR3 DNA reads as TGCAGCGTAGGAGAGGGCACTGAAGCTTTCTTT. Protein sequence: CSVGEGTEAFF.

V and J are TRBV6-5 and TRBJ1-1, with TRBD1 as a possible D gene (5 bases). This CDR3 is built from 15 residues. The V end was cut by 3 bases, the J end by 2 bases, with 13 bases between. Germline loops: CDR1 MNHEY, CDR2 SVGAGI. The CDR3 nucleotides read TGTGCCAGCAGTTATAACAGGATTAGAAACACTGAAGCTTTCTTT. Amino acids: CASSYNRIRNTEAFF.

This chain links TRBV25-1 with TRBJ1-4; D perhaps matches TRBD1 (5 bases). Trimming took off 7 bases at V and 8 bases at J, with 20 bases between the two ends. Germline V gene lookup returns CDR1 MGHDK and CDR2 SYGVNS. The CDR3 totals 15 residues. The CDR3 sequence is CASTPGGWVVEKLFF. The CDR3 nucleotides are TGTGCCAGCACCCCTGGGGGGTGGGTAGTGGAAAAACTGTTTTTT.

The chain has TRBV4-3 and TRBJ2-6, with D possibly matching TRBD2 (7 bases). Trimming shortened V by 2 bases and J by 0 bases, and 17 bases separated the two germline ends. The CDR3 consists of 19 residues. From germline, CDR1 is LGHNA and CDR2 YSLEER. Here the CDR3 DNA reads TGCGCCAGCAGCCAAAGGGGGGGAGGGGTTAACTCTGGGGCCAACGTCCTGACTTTC. It yields the protein CASSQRGGGVNSGANVLTF.

The genes are TRBV27 and TRBJ1-1; possibly TRBD1 for D (6 bases). The CDR3 sequence is 17 residues long. Deletions cut 1 base from V and 0 bases from J, with 15 bases between. Germline CDR1 reads MNHEY; CDR2 reads SMNVEV (reference sequence). Written as DNA, the CDR3 is TGTGCCAGCAGTTTATTCTGGACAGATACCATGAACACTGAAGCTTTCTTT. The encoded protein is CASSLFWTDTMNTEAFF.

In regard to this clone: Other DNA sequences in this sample translate to the same CDR3. The rearrangement uses TRBV27 and TRBJ2-7; D is unresolved. The germline CDR1 and CDR2 sequences are MNHEY and SMNVEV (reference sequence). The CDR3 consists of 11 residues. Between the trimmed V and J ends, which lost 4 bases and 3 bases, there was a span of 4 bases. CDR3 loop: CASSSLYEQYF. Written as DNA, the CDR3 is TGTGCCAGCAGTTCACTCTACGAGCAGTACTTC.

The chain combines TRBV27 with TRBJ1-4; possibly TRBD1 for D (6 bases). Germline CDR1 MNHEY, CDR2 SMNVEV (reference sequence). The CDR3 covers 15 residues. Trimming shortened V by 6 bases and J by 0 bases, and 11 bases separated the two germline ends. The CDR3 loop reads CASRNRASTNEKLFF. The CDR3 coding sequence is TGTGCCAGCAGGAACAGGGCTTCAACTAATGAAAAACTGTTTTTT. Supplemented by reference TRBV27 and TRBJ1-4, the full variable domain reads EAQVTQNPRYLITVTGKKLTVTCSQNMNHEYMSWYRQDPGLGLRQIYYSMNVEVTDKGDVPEGYKVSRKEKRNFPLILESPSPNQTSLYFCASRNRASTNEKLFFGSGTQLSVL.